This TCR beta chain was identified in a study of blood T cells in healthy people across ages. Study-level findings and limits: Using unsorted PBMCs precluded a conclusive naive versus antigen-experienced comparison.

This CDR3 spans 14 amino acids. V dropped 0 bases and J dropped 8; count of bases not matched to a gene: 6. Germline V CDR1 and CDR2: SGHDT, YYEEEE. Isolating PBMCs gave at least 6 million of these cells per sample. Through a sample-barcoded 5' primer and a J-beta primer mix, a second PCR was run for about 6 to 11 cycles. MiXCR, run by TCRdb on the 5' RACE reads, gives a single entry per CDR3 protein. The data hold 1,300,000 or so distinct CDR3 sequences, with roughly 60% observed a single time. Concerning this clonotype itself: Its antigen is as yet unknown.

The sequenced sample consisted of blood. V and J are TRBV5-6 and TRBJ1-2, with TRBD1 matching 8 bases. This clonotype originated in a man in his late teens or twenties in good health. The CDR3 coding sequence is TGTGCCAGCAGCTTGGGGCAGGGGGCGTGCGGCTACACCTTC. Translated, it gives CASSLGQGACGYTF.